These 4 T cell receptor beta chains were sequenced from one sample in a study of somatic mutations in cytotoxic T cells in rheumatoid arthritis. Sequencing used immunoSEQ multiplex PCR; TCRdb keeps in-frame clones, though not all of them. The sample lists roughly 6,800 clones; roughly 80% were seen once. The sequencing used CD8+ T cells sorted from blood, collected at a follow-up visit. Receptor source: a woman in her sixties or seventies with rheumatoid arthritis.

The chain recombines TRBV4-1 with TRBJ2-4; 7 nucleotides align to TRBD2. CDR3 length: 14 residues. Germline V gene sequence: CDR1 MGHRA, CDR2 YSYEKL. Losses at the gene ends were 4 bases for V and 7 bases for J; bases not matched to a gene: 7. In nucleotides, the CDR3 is TGCGCCAGCAGCCCTATCCGGGGAGGGAACATTCAGTACTTC. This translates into CASSPIRGGNIQYF.

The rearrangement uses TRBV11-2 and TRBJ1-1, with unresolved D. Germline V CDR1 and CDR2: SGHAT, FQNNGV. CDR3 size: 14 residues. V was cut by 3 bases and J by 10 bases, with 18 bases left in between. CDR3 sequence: CASSFRLDQLAAFF. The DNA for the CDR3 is TGTGCCAGCAGCTTCCGCCTGGACCAACTGGCAGCTTTCTTT. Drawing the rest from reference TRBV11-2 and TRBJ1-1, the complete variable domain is EAGVAQSPRYKIIEKRQSVAFWCNPISGHATLYWYQQILGQGPKLLIQFQNNGVVDDSQLPKDRFSAERLKGVDSTLKIQPAKLEDSAVYLCASSFRLDQLAAFFGQGTRLTVV.

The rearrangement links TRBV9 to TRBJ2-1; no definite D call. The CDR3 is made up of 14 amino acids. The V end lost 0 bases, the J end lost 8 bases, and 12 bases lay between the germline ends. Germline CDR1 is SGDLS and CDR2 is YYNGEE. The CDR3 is CASSVATGGYEQFF. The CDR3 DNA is TGTGCCAGCAGCGTAGCTACGGGTGGGTATGAGCAGTTCTTC.

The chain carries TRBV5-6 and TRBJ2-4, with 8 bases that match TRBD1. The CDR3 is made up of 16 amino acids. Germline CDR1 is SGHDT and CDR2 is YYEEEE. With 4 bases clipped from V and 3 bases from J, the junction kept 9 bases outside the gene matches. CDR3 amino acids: CASSHGQGYGKNIQYF. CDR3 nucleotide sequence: TGTGCCAGCAGCCACGGACAGGGATACGGCAAAAACATTCAGTACTTC.